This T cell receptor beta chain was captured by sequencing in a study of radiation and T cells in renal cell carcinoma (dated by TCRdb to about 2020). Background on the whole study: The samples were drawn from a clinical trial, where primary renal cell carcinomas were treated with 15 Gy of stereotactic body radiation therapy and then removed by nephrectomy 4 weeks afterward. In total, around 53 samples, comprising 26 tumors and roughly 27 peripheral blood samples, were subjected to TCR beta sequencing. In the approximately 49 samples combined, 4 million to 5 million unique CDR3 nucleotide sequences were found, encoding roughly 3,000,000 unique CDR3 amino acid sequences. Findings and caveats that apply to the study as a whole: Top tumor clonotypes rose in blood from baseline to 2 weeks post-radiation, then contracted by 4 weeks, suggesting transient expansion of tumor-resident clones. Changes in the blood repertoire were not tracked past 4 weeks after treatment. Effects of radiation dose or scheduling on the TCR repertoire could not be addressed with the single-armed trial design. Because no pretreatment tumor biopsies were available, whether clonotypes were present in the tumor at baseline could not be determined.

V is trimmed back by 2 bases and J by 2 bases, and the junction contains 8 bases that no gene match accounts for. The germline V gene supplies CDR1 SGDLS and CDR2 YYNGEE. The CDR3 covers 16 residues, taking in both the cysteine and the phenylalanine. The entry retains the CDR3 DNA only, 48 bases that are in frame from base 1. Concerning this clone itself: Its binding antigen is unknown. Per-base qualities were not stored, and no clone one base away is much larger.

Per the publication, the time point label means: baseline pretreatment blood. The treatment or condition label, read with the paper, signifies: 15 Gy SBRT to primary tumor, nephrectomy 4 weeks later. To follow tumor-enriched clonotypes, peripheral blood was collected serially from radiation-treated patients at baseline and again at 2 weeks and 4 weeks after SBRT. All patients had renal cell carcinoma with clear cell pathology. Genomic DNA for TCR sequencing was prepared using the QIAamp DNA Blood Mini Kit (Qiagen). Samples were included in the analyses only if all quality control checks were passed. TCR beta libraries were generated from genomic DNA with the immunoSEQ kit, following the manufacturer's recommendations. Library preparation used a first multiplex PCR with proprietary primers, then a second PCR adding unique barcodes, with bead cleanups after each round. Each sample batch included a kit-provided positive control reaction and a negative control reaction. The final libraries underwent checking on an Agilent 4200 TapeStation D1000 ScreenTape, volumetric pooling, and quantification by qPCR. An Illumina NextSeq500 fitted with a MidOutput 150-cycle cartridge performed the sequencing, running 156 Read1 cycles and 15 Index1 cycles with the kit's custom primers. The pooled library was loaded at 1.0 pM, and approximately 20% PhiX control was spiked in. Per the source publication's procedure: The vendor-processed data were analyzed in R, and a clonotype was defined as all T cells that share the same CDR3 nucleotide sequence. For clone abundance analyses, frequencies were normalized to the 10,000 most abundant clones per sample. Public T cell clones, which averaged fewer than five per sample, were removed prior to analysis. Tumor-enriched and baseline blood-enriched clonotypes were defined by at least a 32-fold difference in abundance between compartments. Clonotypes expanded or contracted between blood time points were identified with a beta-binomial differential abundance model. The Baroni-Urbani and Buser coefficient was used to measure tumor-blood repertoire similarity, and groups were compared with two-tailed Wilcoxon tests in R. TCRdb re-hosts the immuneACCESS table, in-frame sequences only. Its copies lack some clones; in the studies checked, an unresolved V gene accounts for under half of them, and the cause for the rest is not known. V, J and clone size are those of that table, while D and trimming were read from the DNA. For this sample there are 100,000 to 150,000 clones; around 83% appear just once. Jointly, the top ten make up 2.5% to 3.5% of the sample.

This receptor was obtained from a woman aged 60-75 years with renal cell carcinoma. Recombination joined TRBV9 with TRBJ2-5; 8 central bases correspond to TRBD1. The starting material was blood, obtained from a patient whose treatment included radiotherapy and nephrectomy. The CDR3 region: CASSVGVGTGQETQYF. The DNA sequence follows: TGTGCCAGCAGCGTTGGTGTGGGGACAGGACAAGAGACCCAGTACTTC.